These 21 T cell receptor beta chains share one sample of origin, sequenced in a study of blood T cell repertoires in COVID-19. Clones were read by immunoSEQ multiplex PCR, and TCRdb kept only the in-frame ones, dropping some. The table includes approximately 250,000 clones, less than 90% detected once. Material: peripheral blood. The receptors were gathered from a woman in her sixties or seventies with COVID-19, enrolled during active disease.

V usage is TRBV6-6 and J usage is TRBJ1-5; the match to TRBD1 covers 10 bases. With 5 bases clipped from V and 5 bases from J, the junction kept 0 bases outside the gene matches. CDR1 is MNHNY and CDR2 is SVGAGI in the germline V gene (reference sequence). This CDR3 comprises 13 residues. The CDR3 sequence: CASSGTGDQPQHF. In DNA form, the CDR3 reads TGTGCCAGCAGTGGGACAGGGGATCAGCCCCAGCATTTT.

The chain employs TRBV9 and TRBJ1-2; maybe TRBD1 (6 bases). Per germline, CDR1 SGDLS and CDR2 YYNGEE. V was clipped by 3 bases and J by 2 bases, with 11 bases between them. This CDR3 is 14 amino acids long. The CDR3 sequence is CASSAIGQNYGYTF. The CDR3 DNA reads TGTGCCAGCAGCGCCATAGGACAGAACTATGGCTACACCTTC.

This clone was recorded only once. DNA of the CDR3: TGTGCCAGCAGCCAACTCCTAAGCGAGGGAGAGCAGTACTTC. Its protein is CASSQLLSEGEQYF. The V gene is TRBV4-2, the J gene TRBJ2-7; TRBD2 is a possible D gene (5 bases). The germline V gene has CDR1 LGHNA and CDR2 YNFKEQ. The CDR3 has 14 amino acids. V was clipped by 2 bases and J by 7 bases, with 15 bases between them.

The chain recombines TRBV5-1 with TRBJ2-7; perhaps TRBD2 as D (5 bases). Germline lookup yields CDR1 SGHRS and CDR2 YFSETQ. Trimming removed 0 bases at V and 6 bases at J, with 7 bases between. CDR3 length: 12 amino acids. The DNA of the CDR3 is TGCGCCAGCAGCTTGGGAGGGCGCGAGCAGTACTTC. This gives the protein CASSLGGREQYF. The complete variable domain, with remaining parts taken from reference TRBV5-1 and TRBJ2-7, reads KAGVTQTPRYLIKTRGQQVTLSCSPISGHRSVSWYQQTPGQGLQFLFEYFSETQRNKGNFPGRFSGRQFSNSRSEMNVSTLELGDSALYLCASSLGGREQYFGPGTRLTVT.

CDR3 in amino acids: CASRRGHEQYF. CDR3 bases: TGTGCCAGCCGTAGGGGGCACGAGCAGTACTTC. V gene TRBV12-3 or TRBV12-4 combines with J gene TRBJ2-7; 7 bases line up with TRBD1. The V gene end was trimmed by 8 bases and the J gene end by 5 bases; junction bases not matched to a gene: 3. The CDR3 length is 11 residues.

This clone was seen just once. The rearrangement links TRBV7-8 to TRBJ2-4; no firm D call. From germline, CDR1 is SGHVS and CDR2 FQNEAQ. The CDR3 runs 12 residues. The V and J ends lost 6 bases and 8 bases respectively, with 11 bases between them. CDR3 sequence: CASSPTMDIQYF. The CDR3, as DNA: TGTGCCAGCAGTCCTACTATGGACATTCAGTACTTC.

The rearrangement joins TRBV9 to TRBJ2-4; 15 bases agree with TRBD2. CDR3 length: 18 residues. V lost 4 bases to trimming and J lost 0 bases; unmatched junction nucleotides: 5. Per the germline V gene, CDR1 is SGDLS and CDR2 is YYNGEE. CDR3 sequence: CASSRGLAGGLAKNIQYF. The DNA for the CDR3 is TGTGCCAGCAGCCGGGGACTAGCGGGGGGTCTAGCCAAAAACATTCAGTACTTC.

The genes are TRBV7-6 and TRBJ2-5; TRBD2 is a possible D gene (6 bases). From germline, CDR1 is SGHVS and CDR2 FNYEAQ. Trimming took off 1 base at V and 4 bases at J, with 16 bases between the two ends. The CDR3 spans 16 residues. CDR3 sequence reads: CASSLVPQKEGETQYF. The CDR3 DNA sequence: TGTGCCAGCAGCTTAGTTCCGCAGAAGGAGGGAGAGACCCAGTACTTC. Full variable domain (outside the CDR3, taken from reference TRBV7-6 and TRBJ2-5): GAGVSQSPRYKVTKRGQDVALRCDPISGHVSLYWYRQALGQGPEFLTYFNYEAQQDKSGLPNDRFSAERPEGSISTLTIQRTEQRDSAMYRCASSLVPQKEGETQYFGPGTRLLVL.

The chain has TRBV5-1 and TRBJ1-3, with 7 bases matching TRBD1. Unmatched junction bases numbered 6, after V lost 5 bases and J lost 1 base. This CDR3 has 15 residues. CDR1 and CDR2 (germline): SGHRS, YFSETQ. The CDR3 region is CASRTGTLSGNTIYF. The CDR3 bases are TGCGCCAGCAGGACAGGGACCCTTTCTGGAAACACCATATATTTT.

The gene calls are TRBV18 and TRBJ2-3, with 14 bases that match TRBD2. The CDR3 runs to 16 residues. The germline V gene encodes CDR1 KGHSH and CDR2 LQKENI. The V and J ends lost 4 bases and 6 bases, in that order; junction bases with no gene match: 6. CDR3 coding DNA: TGTGCCAGCTCACTGACTAGCGGGGGGGCCAGGGATACGCAGTATTTT. Its translation is CASSLTSGGARDTQYF.

The chain combines TRBV29-1 with TRBJ2-1, with 13 positions matching TRBD2. This CDR3 spans 16 amino acids. CDR1 SQVTM and CDR2 ANQGSEA come from the germline V gene. V shed 4 bases, J shed 3 bases, and the junction held 6 bases outside the gene matches. CDR3 amino acids: CSVVTSGGAVYNEQFF. Written as DNA, the CDR3 is TGCAGCGTTGTAACTAGCGGGGGGGCGGTCTACAATGAGCAGTTCTTC.

The chain has TRBV12-3 or TRBV12-4 and TRBJ2-5, with 7 nucleotides matching TRBD2. The V and J ends lost 7 bases and 3 bases, in that order; junction bases with no gene match: 5. The CDR3 loop spans 13 amino acids. The CDR3 loop reads CASNLAGEETQYF. The CDR3 nucleotides read TGTGCCAGCAACTTGGCGGGGGAAGAGACCCAGTACTTC.

The chain recombines TRBV19 with TRBJ1-2; TRBD1 is a possible D gene (6 bases). The CDR3 extends over 15 amino acids. Trimming shortened V by 5 bases and J by 2 bases, and 15 bases separated the two germline ends. Germline values: CDR1 LNHDA, CDR2 SQIVND (reference sequence). CDR3 DNA sequence: TGTGCCAGTAGTCTTCCCGGGACACCGAACTATGGCTACACCTTC. As protein: CASSLPGTPNYGYTF.

The chain uses TRBV2 and TRBJ1-5, with 9 positions matching TRBD1. This CDR3 has 16 amino acids. Germline V lookup: CDR1 SNHLY, CDR2 FYNNEI. V lost 4 bases, J lost 3 bases, and 7 bases stayed unmatched. CDR3 protein: CASSGQGGTHNQPQHF. The DNA for the CDR3 is TGTGCCAGCAGTGGACAGGGGGGTACGCACAATCAGCCCCAGCATTTT.

This chain uses TRBV6-5 with TRBJ2-5; D might be TRBD1 (6 bases). The CDR3 consists of 15 residues. Germline V gives CDR1 MNHEY, CDR2 SVGAGI. V was trimmed by 5 bases and J by 5 bases, leaving 18 bases between them. The CDR3 nucleotides read TGTGCCAGCAGTACCGGGACACCGATGGCGGAGACCCAGTACTTC. This encodes CASSTGTPMAETQYF.

The chain links TRBV6-5 to TRBJ2-7, with TRBD2 as a possible D gene (5 bases). Germline CDR1 MNHEY, CDR2 SVGAGI. The CDR3 runs 11 residues. The ends were cut back, 6 bases at V and 9 bases at J, with 12 bases in the middle. The CDR3 nucleotides are TGTGCCAGCAGCCCGGGATGGCCGCAGTACTTC. This codes for CASSPGWPQYF.

The chain combines TRBV6-2 or TRBV6-3 with TRBJ2-2; D is ambiguous. This CDR3 is built from 14 residues. CDR1 and CDR2 from the germline V gene are MNHEY and SVGEGT. V lost 0 bases and J lost 4, with 6 bases in between. DNA of the CDR3: TGTGCCAGCAGTTACTCGAGAGCCACCGGGGAGCTGTTTTTT. Protein: CASSYSRATGELFF.

V and J are TRBV6-5 and TRBJ2-6; D possibly corresponds to TRBD2 (5 bases). Trimming left V 5 bases short and J 1 base short, with 9 bases between. CDR1 MNHEY and CDR2 SVGAGI come from the germline V gene. The CDR3 spans 15 residues. CDR3 region: CASSTGVSGANVLTF. The CDR3 DNA reads TGTGCCAGCAGTACCGGGGTTTCTGGGGCCAACGTCCTGACTTTC.

The chain joins TRBV28 to TRBJ2-5; 9 bases agree with TRBD1. V lost 9 bases to trimming and J lost 8 bases; unmatched junction nucleotides: 10. Germline assignment: CDR1 MDHEN and CDR2 SYDVKM. This CDR3 has 13 residues. The DNA of the CDR3 is TGTGCCAGTCAAACAGGGGGCGGGGAAACCCAGTACTTC. Protein sequence: CASQTGGGETQYF.

The chain recombines TRBV6-5 with TRBJ1-2; D not certain. The germline V gene encodes CDR1 MNHEY and CDR2 SVGAGI. CDR3 length: 13 residues. Trimming stripped 6 bases from V and 2 bases from J, with 10 bases between. This chain's CDR3 is CASRQDGNYGYTF. Here the CDR3 DNA reads TGTGCCAGCAGACAAGACGGGAACTATGGCTACACCTTC.

This sequence joins TRBV23-1 and TRBJ2-7, with D perhaps matching TRBD2 (6 bases). TRBV23-1 is reported as an ORF; its role is uncertain. The V and J ends lost 8 bases and 3 bases respectively, with 17 bases between them. The CDR3 is 14 residues long. The CDR3 nucleotides read TGCGCCAGCTCTTGGGTAGGGAGGATCTACGAGCAGTACTTC. Residues: CASSWVGRIYEQYF.